There are a few counts of the clone carrying this TCR beta chain. Its antigen is still unknown. This record comes from a study of vaccination and CD4 T cells after COVID-19. Sequencing of cultured CD4+ T cell DNA used the Oncomine TCR Beta short-read assay. TCRdb used MiXCR to reprocess the PCR reads, holding one entry per CDR3 protein. The table includes roughly 11,000 distinct CDR3 sequences, approximately 40% detected once. V was shortened by 2 bases and J by 0 bases, with 13 bases between the two germline ends. From germline, CDR1 is DFQATT and CDR2 SNEGSKA (reference sequence). The CDR3 totals 15 residues. Noted treatment: approximately 9-day PBMC culture with coronavirus spike peptide pools or control peptides (ViraFEST assay).

The receptor comes from a human donor who had recovered from COVID-19. This chain links TRBV20-1 with TRBJ1-1; TRBD1 is a possible D gene (6 bases). Specimen: CD4+ T cells from blood, cultured in vitro. The CDR3 DNA reads as TGCAGTGCTAGAAGGGCAGGGGTAATGAACACTGAAGCTTTCTTT. It is translated as CSARRAGVMNTEAFF.